These 3 T cell receptor beta chains came from one sample sequenced in a study of blood T cell repertoires in COVID-19. Sequencing used immunoSEQ multiplex PCR; TCRdb keeps in-frame clones, though not all of them. The sample records about 200,000 clones, 84% being singletons. Input material: peripheral blood. All receptors derive from a woman aged 70-85 years with active or convalescent COVID-19.

This clone was detected a few times. The V gene is TRBV28, the J gene TRBJ1-2; 9 bases match TRBD1. V dropped 7 bases and J dropped 5; count of bases not matched to a gene: 14. The germline gives CDR1 MDHEN, CDR2 SYDVKM. This CDR3 contains 16 residues. In nucleotides, the CDR3 is TGTGCCAGCACTACTTTCGGGGGACAGGGAGATTATGGCTACACCTTC. It is translated as CASTTFGGQGDYGYTF.

J is TRBJ2-7 and V is TRBV9; 10 nucleotides match TRBD2. Germline-derived CDR1 and CDR2 are SGDLS and YYNGEE. This CDR3 region has 14 residues. Losses at the gene ends were 9 bases for V and 5 bases for J; bases not matched to a gene: 11. CDR3 protein: CATRHSGRPHEQYF. For the CDR3, the DNA is TGTGCCACCCGACATAGCGGGAGGCCCCACGAGCAGTACTTC.

The CDR3 loop is CATGDGTDTQYF. The CDR3 DNA follows: TGTGCCACAGGGGATGGCACAGATACGCAGTATTTT. The rearrangement links TRBV24-1 to TRBJ2-3; weak D call: TRBD1 (5 bases). Germline V gives CDR1 KGHDR, CDR2 SFDVKD. Between the trimmed V and J ends, which lost 10 bases and 1 base, there was a span of 8 bases. This CDR3 is built from 12 residues.